One and the same sample provided the 18 T cell receptor beta chains below, sequenced in a study of cytomegalovirus exposure and HLA in healthy donors. Researchers ran the PCR with 60 Vbeta and 13 Jbeta primers. TCRdb's copy holds only in-frame clones and misses some; the assay was immunoSEQ multiplex PCR. The repertoire table contains some 110,000 clones. The sample comprised PBMCs. These TCRs come from a man between 18 and 29 years old in good health and CMV-seronegative.

The chain combines TRBV5-1 with TRBJ1-1; 7 bases are shared with TRBD1. After removal of 4 bases from V and 4 bases from J, the junction contained 13 bases not matched to a gene. Germline assignment: CDR1 SGHRS and CDR2 YFSETQ. This CDR3 is built from 16 residues. The CDR3 region is CASSLEGATGLTEAFF. The CDR3, as DNA: TGCGCCAGCAGCCTTGAGGGGGCTACCGGACTCACTGAAGCTTTCTTT. The variable domain in full, with the rest retrieved from reference TRBV5-1 and TRBJ1-1, is KAGVTQTPRYLIKTRGQQVTLSCSPISGHRSVSWYQQTPGQGLQFLFEYFSETQRNKGNFPGRFSGRQFSNSRSEMNVSTLELGDSALYLCASSLEGATGLTEAFFGQGTRLTVV.

This chain links TRBV7-2 with TRBJ2-2; 11 bases are a match to TRBD1. Germline CDR1 is SGHTA and CDR2 is FQGNSA. The CDR3 length is 15 residues. With V trimmed by 6 bases and J by 6 bases, 6 bases remained unmatched. The CDR3 sequence is CASSRTGGRSGELFF. CDR3 DNA: TGTGCCAGCAGTCGGACAGGGGGCAGGTCCGGGGAGCTGTTTTTT.

J is TRBJ2-1 and V is TRBV19, with TRBD1 as a possible D gene (6 bases). The germline gives CDR1 LNHDA, CDR2 SQIVND (reference sequence). The V and J ends lost 3 bases and 9 bases respectively, with 15 bases between them. The CDR3 is 14 amino acids. The CDR3 DNA is TGTGCCAGTAGTATTTCCAGGGGTCTCAGTGAGCAGTTCTTC. It yields the protein CASSISRGLSEQFF.

CDR3 amino acids: CASSFTDRGPEAFF. CDR3 sequence (DNA): TGTGCCAGCAGCTTTACCGACAGGGGGCCTGAAGCTTTCTTT. The chain joins TRBV7-8 to TRBJ1-1; 10 bases are a match to TRBD1. Per the germline V gene, CDR1 is SGHVS and CDR2 is FQNEAQ. The J segment lost 6 bases and the V segment lost 3 bases, leaving 4 bases of the junction unmatched. The CDR3 extends over 14 amino acids.

V usage is TRBV5-8 and J usage is TRBJ2-7, with D unresolved. This CDR3 comprises 12 residues. Germline V lookup: CDR1 SGHTS, CDR2 YDEGEE. The V end was cut by 4 bases, the J end by 3 bases, with 8 bases between. DNA for the CDR3: TGTGCCAGCAGCGTAGCCGACTACGAGCAGTACTTC. This translates into CASSVADYEQYF.

The chain is built from TRBV29-1 and TRBJ1-2; 7 bases map to TRBD1. The V and J ends lost 7 bases and 2 bases, in that order; junction bases with no gene match: 4. The CDR3 is 12 amino acids. Per the germline V gene, CDR1 is SQVTM and CDR2 is ANQGSEA. CDR3 sequence reads: CSAVQGNYGYTF. The CDR3 DNA is TGCAGCGCTGTACAGGGGAACTATGGCTACACCTTC.

The V call is TRBV6-5, the J call TRBJ1-2; D perhaps matches TRBD1 (6 bases). Germline loops: CDR1 MNHEY, CDR2 SVGAGI. Trimming stripped 4 bases from V and 8 bases from J, with 17 bases between. The CDR3 has 14 residues. The chain's CDR3 is CASSWAGGPEGYTF. CDR3 coding DNA: TGTGCCAGCAGTTGGGCCGGGGGGCCGGAGGGCTACACCTTC.

The chain recombines TRBV7-9 with TRBJ2-1; D is undetermined. Germline V CDR1 and CDR2: SEHNR, FQNEAQ (reference sequence). CDR3 size: 17 residues. V lost 4 bases to trimming and J lost 5 bases, with 21 bases between them. This CDR3 is CASSSKLSRHNNNEQFF. CDR3 coding DNA: TGTGCCAGCAGCTCAAAACTTTCGCGCCATAATAACAATGAGCAGTTCTTC. The full variable domain, its missing parts supplied by reference TRBV7-9 and TRBJ2-1, is DTGVSQNPRHKITKRGQNVTFRCDPISEHNRLYWYRQTLGQGPEFLTYFQNEAQLEKSRLLSDRFSAERPKGSFSTLEIQRTEQGDSAMYLCASSSKLSRHNNNEQFFGPGTRLTVL.

The chain links TRBV2 to TRBJ1-2, with D uncertain. The CDR3 length is 11 residues. The germline CDR1 and CDR2 sequences are SNHLY and FYNNEI. V lost 6 bases to trimming and J lost 5 bases, with 7 bases between them. The CDR3 sequence: CASRKEYGYTF. In DNA form, the CDR3 reads TGTGCCAGCAGGAAGGAGTATGGCTACACCTTC.

The chain recombines TRBV2 with TRBJ1-5, with D perhaps matching TRBD1 (5 bases). Trimming removed 4 bases at V and 7 bases at J, with 14 bases between. CDR1 and CDR2 (germline): SNHLY, FYNNEI. This CDR3 region has 14 residues. DNA of the CDR3: TGTGCCAGCAGTGGCCGTCAGGGCCAACAGCCCCAGCATTTT. Translating it yields CASSGRQGQQPQHF.

The rearrangement links TRBV19 to TRBJ1-4; tentatively, D is TRBD1 (6 bases). The V and J ends lost 10 bases and 4 bases respectively, with 16 bases between them. The germline V gene has CDR1 LNHDA and CDR2 SQIVND (reference sequence). The CDR3 is 14 residues long. The CDR3, as DNA: TGTGCCACGAAGTGGGGGCAGTTTAATGAAAAACTGTTTTTT. This translates into CATKWGQFNEKLFF.

Here the CDR3 reads CASSSRRTAETGYTF. For the CDR3, the DNA is TGTGCCAGCAGTTCAAGAAGGACAGCCGAGACTGGCTACACCTTC. The genes are TRBV6-5 and TRBJ1-2; D is perhaps TRBD1 (6 bases). The CDR3 spans 15 residues. Germline assignment: CDR1 MNHEY and CDR2 SVGAGI. V lost 4 bases and J lost 7, with 19 bases in between.

This chain joins TRBV30 and TRBJ1-5; 9 bases map to TRBD1. This CDR3 contains 16 residues. V shed 6 bases and J 0 bases; nucleotides not matched to a gene: 9. CDR1 is GTSNPN, CDR2 SVGIG, per germline (reference sequence). The CDR3 spells CACTGTGRNSNQPQHF. The CDR3 DNA reads as TGTGCCTGTACTGGGACAGGGAGAAATAGCAATCAGCCCCAGCATTTT.

The chain combines TRBV27 with TRBJ1-2; the D gene is possibly TRBD1 (6 bases). Trimming took 4 bases from V and 8 from J, leaving 14 bases between them. CDR1 is MNHEY, CDR2 SMNVEV, per germline (reference sequence). This CDR3 spans 13 amino acids. The CDR3 reads CASSSLDRSGYTF. The CDR3 coding sequence is TGTGCCAGCAGTTCCCTTGACAGGTCGGGCTACACCTTC.

The rearrangement uses TRBV7-9 and TRBJ1-2, with 12 bases aligning to TRBD1. This CDR3 has 14 amino acids. After removal of 6 bases from V and 7 bases from J, the junction contained 6 bases not matched to a gene. The V gene's germline CDR1 is SEHNR and CDR2 FQNEAQ (reference sequence). This CDR3 is CASRRDRGRTGYTF. The CDR3 nucleotides are TGTGCCAGCAGGAGGGACAGGGGGCGGACTGGCTACACCTTC.

The chain combines TRBV13 with TRBJ2-1; 10 bases match TRBD2. Trimming removed 5 bases from V and 7 bases from J; junction bases left unmatched: 5. Germline lookup yields CDR1 PRHDT and CDR2 FYEKMQ (reference sequence). The CDR3 contains 14 residues. The CDR3 nucleotides are TGTGCCAGCAGCGGGCCTAGCGGGAGAAATGAGCAGTTCTTC. This sequence encodes CASSGPSGRNEQFF.

The rearrangement uses TRBV29-1 and TRBJ2-1; 7 positions agree with TRBD1. There are 15 residues in the CDR3. The V gene end was trimmed by 5 bases and the J gene end by 3 bases; junction bases not matched to a gene: 10. Germline V gene lookup returns CDR1 SQVTM and CDR2 ANQGSEA. The CDR3 DNA sequence: TGCAGCGTTACGGGCCACAGGGGTGGCTACAATGAGCAGTTCTTC. Its translation is CSVTGHRGGYNEQFF.

The chain is built from TRBV7-8 and TRBJ2-5, with 7 bases lining up with TRBD1. The trim removed 1 base at V and 3 bases at J, leaving 5 bases unmatched. Germline values: CDR1 SGHVS, CDR2 FQNEAQ. The CDR3 consists of 15 residues. The CDR3 loop reads CASSLVGQPKETQYF. The CDR3 region has the DNA TGTGCCAGCAGCTTAGTGGGACAGCCAAAAGAGACCCAGTACTTC.